The present T cell receptor beta chain was sequenced within a study of OX40 agonist ivuxolimab in advanced cancers. Study-level background: An agonistic anti-OX40 (CD134) antibody, ivuxolimab, was used to treat the patients. Under the entry rules, prior anti-PD-1, anti-PD-L1 or anti-CTLA-4 therapy was allowed, and approximately 40% had some.

Samples of blood were obtained at baseline, on cycle 4 day 1, and on cycle 7 day 1. Comments on this clone: Its antigen is still unknown.

Study-level results: Individuals who were partial responders at 0.1-3.0 mg/kg had clonal expansion that ranked among the lowest.

The data were produced by immunoSEQ multiplex PCR, yet TCRdb's version contains in-frame clones alone and is incomplete. The sample yields 45,000 to 50,000 clones, 80% to 90% seen once. The CDR3 sequence is 15 residues long. Losses at the gene ends were 6 bases for V and 5 bases for J; bases not matched to a gene: 9. The germline gives CDR1 MNHNS, CDR2 SASEGT. The chain links TRBV6-1 to TRBJ2-7; 11 nucleotides agree with TRBD1. Source: CD4+ or CD8+ T cells sorted from blood, taken in a trial of the OX40 agonist ivuxolimab. The TCR comes from an adult with an advanced solid tumor such as melanoma, head and neck, liver or kidney cancer. As DNA, the CDR3 is TGTGCCAGCAGCTTGACGGGACAGGGGGTGAACGAGCAGTACTTC. Its translation is CASSLTGQGVNEQYF.